The 4 T cell receptor beta chains listed next were all sequenced from one sample in a study of blood T cells in healthy people across ages. Together with a sample-barcoded 5' primer, a J-beta primer mix was included in a second PCR lasting about 7 to 11 cycles. TCRdb analysed the 5' RACE reads with MiXCR anew, one entry per CDR3 protein. The top ten hold approximately 4.1% of the sample, which has 1.4 million or so distinct CDR3 sequences, roughly 43% seen once. Sequenced: blood. Receptor source: a woman younger than 35 in good health.

The gene calls are TRBV28 and TRBJ2-3, with D tentatively TRBD2 (6 bases). The CDR3 totals 14 residues. V lost 4 bases, J lost 3 bases, and 11 bases lay in between. Germline CDR1 is MDHEN and CDR2 is SYDVKM. The CDR3, as DNA: TGTGCCAGCAGTTGGGTAGCGGAGACAGATACGCAGTATTTT. This encodes CASSWVAETDTQYF.

This clonotype turned up a few times. The chain uses TRBV7-2 and TRBJ2-7; 13 bases agree with TRBD2. With 2 bases clipped from V and 1 base from J, the junction kept 5 bases outside the gene matches. This CDR3 is 17 amino acids long. CDR1 is SGHTA and CDR2 is FQGNSA in the germline V gene. CDR3 amino acids: CASSLTSGRAGSYEQYF. CDR3 nucleotides: TGTGCCAGCAGCTTAACTAGCGGGAGGGCCGGGTCCTACGAGCAGTACTTC. The full variable domain, with the rest looked up from reference TRBV7-2 and TRBJ2-7, is GAGVSQSPSNKVTEKGKDVELRCDPISGHTALYWYRQSLGQGLEFLIYFQGNSAPDKSGLPSDRFSAERTGGSVSTLTIQRTQQEDSAVYLCASSLTSGRAGSYEQYFGPGTRLTVT.

The genes are TRBV30 and TRBJ2-5, with 9 positions matching TRBD1. Germline loops: CDR1 GTSNPN, CDR2 SVGIG (reference sequence). This CDR3 comprises 14 residues. V gave up 6 bases and J gave up 4 bases; unmatched junction bases: 9. Here the CDR3 reads CACRNRGLRETQYF. The CDR3 nucleotides read TGTGCCTGTAGGAACAGGGGGCTAAGAGAGACCCAGTACTTC. The full variable domain, rest sourced from reference TRBV30 and TRBJ2-5, is SQTIHQWPATLVQPVGSPLSLECTVEGTSNPNLYWYRQAAGRGLQLLFYSVGIGQISSEVPQNLSASRPQDRQFILSSKKLLLSDSGFYLCACRNRGLRETQYFGPGTRLLVL.

The chain links TRBV20-1 to TRBJ2-1; perhaps TRBD1 as D (5 bases). Germline V gives CDR1 DFQATT, CDR2 SNEGSKA (reference sequence). CDR3 length: 15 residues. V lost 3 bases, J lost 0 bases, and 12 bases lay in between. The CDR3 coding sequence is TGCAGTGCTAGGGGTCCCAGGGTCTCCTACAATGAGCAGTTCTTC. It is translated as CSARGPRVSYNEQFF.